This entry describes one TCR beta chain. The antigen is undetermined. This record comes from a study of beta chain features in type 1 diabetes. Study outcomes and limitations: TCRB CDR3 length was moderately but significantly reduced in all four CD4+ subsets of Type 1 diabetes patients. Amplification by PCR could prefer shorter templates, with the same effect in patients and controls.

The V gene end was trimmed by 4 bases and the J gene end by 1 base; junction bases not matched to a gene: 4. The CDR3 covers 15 residues. Germline V gene sequence: CDR1 SGHNT, CDR2 YYREEE (reference sequence). TCRB transcripts that were expressed got sequenced, as all of the isolated RNA had been reverse transcribed. Profiled with immunoSEQ multiplex PCR; TCRdb holds only in-frame clones, not every one. The data hold a few hundred thousand clones, with over 11% observed a single time. The chain has TRBV5-4 and TRBJ2-5; 10 nucleotides line up with TRBD2. The TCR was taken from a man aged 30-40 years with type 1 diabetes. The material sequenced was naive CD4+ T cells from blood. The CDR3, as DNA: TGTGCCAGCAGCACAAGCGGGGGGGCCCAAGAGACCCAGTACTTC. Translated, it gives CASSTSGGAQETQYF.